Here is one T cell receptor beta chain with its context. Trimming stripped 0 bases from V and 0 bases from J, with 11 bases between. Germline CDR1 and CDR2: DFQATT and SNEGSKA (reference sequence). The CDR3 length is 16 residues. This sample stems from a study of blood T cells in healthy people across ages. A second PCR, run for about 6 to 12 cycles, used a sample-barcoded 5' primer plus a J-beta primer mix. TCRdb reprocessed the 5' RACE reads via MiXCR and lists one record per CDR3 protein. The sample consists of fewer than 800,000 distinct CDR3 sequences, around 25% of them appearing once. The same data also went into a second study, on T cells of mothers and their children.

The sample was blood. V usage is TRBV20-1 and J usage is TRBJ1-4, with D perhaps matching TRBD1 (5 bases). The sequence came from a boy aged 5 to 17 in good health. CDR3 region: CSARDWGDATNEKLFF. CDR3 coding DNA: TGCAGTGCTAGAGATTGGGGGGACGCAACTAATGAAAAACTGTTTTTT.